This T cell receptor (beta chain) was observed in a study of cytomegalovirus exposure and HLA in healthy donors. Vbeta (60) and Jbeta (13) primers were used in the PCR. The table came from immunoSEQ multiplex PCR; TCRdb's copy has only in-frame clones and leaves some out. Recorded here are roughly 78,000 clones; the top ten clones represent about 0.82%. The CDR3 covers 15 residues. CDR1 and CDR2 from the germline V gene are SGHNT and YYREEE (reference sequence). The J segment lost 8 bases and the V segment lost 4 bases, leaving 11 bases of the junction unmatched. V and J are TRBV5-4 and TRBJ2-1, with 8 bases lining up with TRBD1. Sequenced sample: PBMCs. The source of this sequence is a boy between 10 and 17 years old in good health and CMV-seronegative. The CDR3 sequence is CASSLGQGRIDEQFF. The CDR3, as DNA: TGTGCCAGCAGCCTCGGACAGGGACGAATAGATGAGCAGTTCTTC. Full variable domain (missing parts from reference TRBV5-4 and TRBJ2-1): ETGVTQSPTHLIKTRGQQVTLRCSSQSGHNTVSWYQQALGQGPQFIFQYYREEENGRGNFPPRFSGLQFPNYSSELNVNALELDDSALYLCASSLGQGRIDEQFFGPGTRLTVL.